What follows are 13 T cell receptor beta chains derived from one specimen sequenced in a study of shared clonotypes between healthy human individuals. Generated by immunoSEQ multiplex PCR, the TCRdb table keeps only in-frame clones and is missing some. This sample has approximately 530,000 clones, with less than 96% found just once. The sequencing input was naive CD4+ T cells sorted from blood. Subset of the sample: CD45RA+ positively selected. These receptors all stem from a woman aged 25 to 45 in good health.

The chain is built from TRBV2 and TRBJ2-3, with 12 bases matching TRBD1. The CDR3 extends over 15 amino acids. With V trimmed by 6 bases and J by 5 bases, 6 bases remained unmatched. Germline CDR1 is SNHLY and CDR2 is FYNNEI. CDR3 amino acids: CASRAGTGGLDTQYF. DNA for the CDR3: TGTGCCAGCAGAGCCGGGACAGGGGGCTTAGATACGCAGTATTTT.

The chain joins TRBV9 to TRBJ2-3, with D unclear. CDR1 SGDLS and CDR2 YYNGEE come from the germline V gene. V lost 0 bases and J 2 bases, leaving 4 bases between the germline ends. The CDR3 is 13 amino acids. CDR3 in amino acids: CASSVDLTDTQYF. The DNA for the CDR3 is TGTGCCAGCAGCGTAGACCTCACAGATACGCAGTATTTT.

This clone was recorded only once. The chain couples TRBV21-1 to TRBJ2-5. TRBV21-1 is marked as a pseudogene. There are 16 residues in the CDR3. The CDR3 DNA is TGTGCCAGCAGCACCCGGGGGCCACCTCGGGAAGAGACCCAGTACTTC. Translated: CASSTRGPPREETQYF.

The chain joins TRBV10-3 to TRBJ1-5; D gene unclear. The CDR3 totals 15 residues. Germline loops: CDR1 ENHRY, CDR2 SYGVKD. The V and J ends lost 3 bases and 7 bases respectively, with 16 bases between them. The CDR3 nucleotides read TGTGCCATCAGTGAAGCTCTATACCCCGGGCAGCCCCAGCATTTT. Its protein product is CAISEALYPGQPQHF.

The rearrangement links TRBV5-4 to TRBJ2-1, with 11 bases identical to TRBD1. The trim removed 4 bases at V and 4 bases at J, leaving 7 bases unmatched. The CDR3 loop spans 16 amino acids. The germline V gene encodes CDR1 SGHNT and CDR2 YYREEE (reference sequence). The CDR3 loop reads CASSPSRDRGYNEQFF. For the CDR3, the DNA is TGTGCCAGCAGCCCCTCCCGGGACAGGGGGTACAATGAGCAGTTCTTC.

The rearrangement joins TRBV7-9 to TRBJ2-3; D possibly corresponds to TRBD2 (6 bases). V was trimmed by 3 bases and J by 1 base, leaving 14 bases between them. This CDR3 region has 16 residues. In germline, CDR1 is SEHNR, CDR2 FQNEAQ (reference sequence). The CDR3 is CASSLEGRGGTDTQYF. The CDR3 bases are TGTGCCAGCAGCTTGGAGGGGAGAGGAGGCACAGATACGCAGTATTTT.

This clone was observed once. V gene TRBV7-9 combines with J gene TRBJ2-3, with no clear D. There are 18 residues in the CDR3. CDR1 SEHNR and CDR2 FQNEAQ come from the germline V gene (reference sequence). V was clipped by 5 bases and J by 3 bases, with 24 bases between them. The CDR3 sequence is CASSLRRSTAPRTDTQYF. DNA for the CDR3: TGTGCCAGCAGCCTCAGAAGATCGACTGCCCCCCGAACAGATACGCAGTATTTT.

This chain links TRBV19 with TRBJ1-4; D gene uncertain. Trimming left V 7 bases short and J 7 bases short, with 13 bases between. Looked up from germline, CDR1 is LNHDA and CDR2 is SQIVND (reference sequence). CDR3 length: 13 amino acids. The DNA of the CDR3 is TGTGCCAGTAAACACAGACGGGCTGAAAAACTGTTTTTT. It codes for CASKHRRAEKLFF.

The J gene is TRBJ2-5, the V gene TRBV6-5; 8 nucleotides match TRBD1. Per germline, CDR1 MNHEY and CDR2 SVGAGI. This CDR3 has 16 amino acids. V shed 1 base and J 4 bases; nucleotides not matched to a gene: 8. CDR3 bases: TGTGCCAGCAGTTACTTCGCGACAGGGGTTGGAGAGACCCAGTACTTC. Amino acid sequence: CASSYFATGVGETQYF.

This chain joins TRBV6-6 and TRBJ1-5; 8 bases map to TRBD1. This CDR3 is built from 14 residues. Germline assignment: CDR1 MNHNY and CDR2 SVGAGI (reference sequence). V gave up 5 bases and J gave up 6 bases; unmatched junction bases: 6. In DNA form, the CDR3 reads TGTGCCAGCAGTCCCCAGACAGGGGTTCAGCCCCAGCATTTT. Translated: CASSPQTGVQPQHF.

The CDR3 reads CASSGQLAGGSYF. The CDR3 nucleotides read TGTGCCAGCAGCGGGCAATTAGCGGGAGGTTCTTACTTC. This rearrangement joins TRBV11-2 to TRBJ2-5; TRBD2 matches 10 bases. Germline V gives CDR1 SGHAT, CDR2 FQNNGV. The CDR3 loop spans 13 amino acids. Trimming cost V 5 bases and J 14 bases; bases outside gene matches: 11.

The chain has TRBV27 and TRBJ2-1; 7 nucleotides align to TRBD2. The germline V gene encodes CDR1 MNHEY and CDR2 SMNVEV (reference sequence). V shed 3 bases, J shed 9 bases, and the junction held 8 bases outside the gene matches. There are 14 residues in the CDR3. The CDR3 DNA follows: TGTGCCAGCAGTTTGATGACTAGCCGTCGTGAGCAGTTCTTC. As protein: CASSLMTSRREQFF.

The chain combines TRBV7-3 with TRBJ2-3; D unclear. The CDR3 spans 13 residues. Trimming removed 3 bases from V and 3 bases from J, with 7 bases in between. Germline V gives CDR1 SGHTA, CDR2 FQGTGA. The CDR3 loop is CASSLLGTDTQYF. The DNA of the CDR3 is TGTGCCAGCAGCTTGCTAGGTACAGATACGCAGTATTTT.